This paragraph covers one TCR beta chain sequence. Its antigen is currently unknown. This sample was included in a study of cytomegalovirus exposure and HLA in healthy donors. General study points: Rare sequences made up most TCRs, while some public TCRs were found in many donors. The study flagged some 170 TCR beta chains as cytomegalovirus-associated.

The CDR3 loop spans 15 amino acids. Germline V gene lookup returns CDR1 ENHRY and CDR2 SYGVKD. V was clipped by 8 bases and J by 4 bases; unmatched bases: 14. Here immunoSEQ multiplex PCR was the method, and the copy in TCRdb shows in-frame clones only, minus some. The sample has fewer than 250,000 clones; around 87% are singletons. This TCR was sampled from a young man in good health and CMV-seronegative. Source material: PBMCs. This rearrangement joins TRBV10-3 to TRBJ2-7; 7 bases align to TRBD2. CDR3 sequence reads: CAISPGGSLGYEQYF. The DNA of the CDR3 is TGTGCCATCTCGCCAGGCGGGAGTCTAGGGTACGAGCAGTACTTC.